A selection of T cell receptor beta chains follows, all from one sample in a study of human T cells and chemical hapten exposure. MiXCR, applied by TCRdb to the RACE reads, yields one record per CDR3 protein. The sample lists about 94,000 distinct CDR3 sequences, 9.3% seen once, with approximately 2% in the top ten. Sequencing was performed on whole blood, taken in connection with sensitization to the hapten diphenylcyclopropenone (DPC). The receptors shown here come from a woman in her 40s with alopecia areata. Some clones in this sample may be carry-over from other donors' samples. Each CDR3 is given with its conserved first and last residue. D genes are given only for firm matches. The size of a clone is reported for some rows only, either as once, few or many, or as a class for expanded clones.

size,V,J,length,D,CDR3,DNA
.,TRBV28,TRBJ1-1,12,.,CASRLGGTEAFF,TGTGCCAGCAGGTTAGGGGGCACTGAAGCTTTCTTT
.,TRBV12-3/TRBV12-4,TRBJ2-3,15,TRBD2,CASSLSGIQADTQYF,TGTGCCAGCAGTCTTAGCGGGATTCAGGCAGATACGCAGTATTTT
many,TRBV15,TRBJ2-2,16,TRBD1,CATSSLWTGNTGELFF,TGTGCCACCAGCAGTCTCTGGACAGGGAACACCGGGGAGCTGTTTTTT
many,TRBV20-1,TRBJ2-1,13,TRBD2,CSARKREVGEQFF,TGCAGTGCTAGAAAGCGGGAGGTGGGGGAGCAGTTCTTC
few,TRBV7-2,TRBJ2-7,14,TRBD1,CASSTGQGIYEQYF,TGTGCCAGCAGCACCGGACAGGGGATCTACGAGCAGTACTTC
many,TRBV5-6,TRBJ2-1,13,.,CASSQIIMGEQFF,TGTGCCAGCAGCCAAATTATCATGGGTGAGCAGTTCTTC
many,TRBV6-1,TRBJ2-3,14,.,CASSERGLADTQYF,TGTGCCAGCAGTGAACGGGGACTTGCAGATACGCAGTATTTT
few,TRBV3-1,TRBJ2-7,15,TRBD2,CASSPGLAGGGEQYF,TGTGCCAGCAGCCCCGGACTAGCGGGAGGAGGGGAGCAGTACTTC
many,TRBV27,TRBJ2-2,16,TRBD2,CASSLWSGSAPGELFF,TGTGCCAGCAGTTTGTGGAGCGGGAGCGCTCCCGGGGAGCTGTTTTTT
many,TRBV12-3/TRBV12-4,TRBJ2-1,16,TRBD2,CASRDRLAGGRNEQFF,TGTGCCAGCAGAGATCGACTAGCGGGAGGGCGCAATGAGCAGTTCTTC
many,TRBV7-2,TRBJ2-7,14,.,CASSLSAVSYEQYF,TGTGCCAGCAGCTTAAGTGCGGTGTCCTACGAGCAGTACTTC
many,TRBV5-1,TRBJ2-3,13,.,CASSSTGTDTQYF,TGCGCCAGCAGCTCTACAGGGACAGATACGCAGTATTTT
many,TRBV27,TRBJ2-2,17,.,CASSPGSERTYTGELFF,TGTGCCAGCAGCCCTGGTAGCGAGCGGACTTACACCGGGGAGCTGTTTTTT
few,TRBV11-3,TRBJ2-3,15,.,CASSLGGISTDTQYF,TGTGCCAGCAGCTTAGGCGGGATAAGCACAGATACGCAGTATTTT
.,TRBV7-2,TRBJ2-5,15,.,CASSSVLGAQETQYF,TGTGCCAGCAGCTCGGTACTGGGGGCCCAAGAGACCCAGTACTTC
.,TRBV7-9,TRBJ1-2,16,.,CASSPGGTGTNYGYTF,TGTGCCAGCAGCCCTGGCGGGACCGGGACTAACTATGGCTACACCTTC
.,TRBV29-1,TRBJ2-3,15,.,CSVGGLLTSTDTQYF,TGCAGCGTTGGAGGCCTTCTAACGAGCACAGATACGCAGTATTTT
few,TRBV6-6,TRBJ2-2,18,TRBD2,CASSYPPTSGMNTGELFF,TGTGCCAGCAGTTACCCCCCGACTAGCGGGATGAACACCGGGGAGCTGTTTTTT
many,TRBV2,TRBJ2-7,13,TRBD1,CASSEGQGVEQYF,TGTGCCAGCAGTGAAGGTCAGGGGGTCGAGCAGTACTTC
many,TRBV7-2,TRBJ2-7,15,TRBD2,CASSSREKVPYEQYF,TGTGCCAGCAGCTCGCGGGAGAAGGTCCCCTACGAGCAGTACTTC
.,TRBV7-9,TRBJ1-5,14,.,CASSLADGDQPQHF,TGTGCCAGCAGCTTAGCGGACGGGGATCAGCCCCAGCATTTT